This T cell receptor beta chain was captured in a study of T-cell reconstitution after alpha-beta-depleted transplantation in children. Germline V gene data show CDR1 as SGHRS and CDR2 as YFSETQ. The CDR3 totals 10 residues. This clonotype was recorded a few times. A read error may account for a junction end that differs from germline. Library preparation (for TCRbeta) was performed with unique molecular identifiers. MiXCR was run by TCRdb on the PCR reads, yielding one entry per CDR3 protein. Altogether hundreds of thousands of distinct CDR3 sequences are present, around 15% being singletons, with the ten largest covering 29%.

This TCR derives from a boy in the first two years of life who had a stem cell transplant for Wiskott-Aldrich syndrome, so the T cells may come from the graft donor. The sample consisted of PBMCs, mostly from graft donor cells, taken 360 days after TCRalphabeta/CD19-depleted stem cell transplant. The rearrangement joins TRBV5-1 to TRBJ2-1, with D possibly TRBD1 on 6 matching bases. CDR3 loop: CASRGSEQFF. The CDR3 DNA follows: TGCGCAAGCAGGGGCAGTGAGCAGTTCTTC. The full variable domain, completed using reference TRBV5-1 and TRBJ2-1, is KAGVTQTPRYLIKTRGQQVTLSCSPISGHRSVSWYQQTPGQGLQFLFEYFSETQRNKGNFPGRFSGRQFSNSRSEMNVSTLELGDSALYLCASRGSEQFFGPGTRLTVL.